This T cell receptor (beta chain) was identified during a study of blood T cell repertoires in COVID-19. Study details: Collection of acute and convalescent COVID-19 samples took place in the United States, Italy and Spain. From T cells, B-cell-depleted T cells, or PBMCs came the material, which was cDNA or gDNA.

The CDR3 loop spans 12 amino acids. Germline CDR1 SQVTM, CDR2 ANQGSEA. Trimming shortened V by 6 bases and J by 1 base, and 9 bases separated the two germline ends. As handled by the study authors: Amplification of reference gene primers provided the estimated nucleated cell counts. The protocol was immunoSEQ multiplex PCR, while the TCRdb copy is restricted to in-frame clones and leaves out a portion. That table is the source of V, J and clone size, and D and trimming were worked out from the DNA. The sample lists a few hundred thousand clones, roughly 90% occurring once. This receptor was identified in a man aged 35 to 55 with acute or convalescent COVID-19. The chain links TRBV29-1 to TRBJ1-1; unclear D gene. What was sequenced was peripheral blood. CDR3 DNA: TGCAGCGTACGGGGAGGGAACACTGAAGCTTTCTTT. This encodes CSVRGGNTEAFF.